Following are 2 T cell receptor beta chains from one sample sequenced in a study of blood T cell repertoires in COVID-19. Assay: immunoSEQ multiplex PCR; the TCRdb copy retains only in-frame clones and omits some. Among 250,000 or so clones listed, around nine tenths were seen once. The source material was PBMCs or T cells enriched from blood (not recorded which). These TCRs come from a woman aged 45-65 years who had recovered from COVID-19.

The V and J genes are TRBV6-4 and TRBJ1-4, with TRBD1 matching over 8 bases. The CDR3 is 15 residues long. In germline, CDR1 is MRHNA, CDR2 SNTAGT. V dropped 6 bases and J dropped 5; count of bases not matched to a gene: 8. As DNA, the CDR3 is TGTGCCAGCAGGAATGGGACAGGCGGAAATGAAAAACTGTTTTTT. This encodes CASRNGTGGNEKLFF.

This chain connects TRBV5-6 to TRBJ1-3; no clear D. Per germline, CDR1 SGHDT and CDR2 YYEEEE. Trimming removed 3 bases at V and 3 bases at J, with 13 bases between. The CDR3 is 15 residues long. CDR3 in amino acids: CASSSYRDYGNTIYF. The CDR3 DNA follows: TGTGCCAGCAGCTCGTATCGGGATTATGGAAACACCATATATTTT.